Presented here are 28 T cell receptor beta chains from one specimen sequenced in a study of T cells in Graves' hyperthyroidism and ophthalmopathy. RNA transcripts yielded amplified TCR beta CDR3 regions. The HTBI primer set was used in a first-round RT-PCR of the TCR CDR3. TCRdb reprocessed the multiplex PCR reads via MiXCR and lists one record per CDR3 protein. The table lists about 610,000 distinct CDR3 sequences, about 15% of them singletons. The sequenced sample was blood. The source of these receptors is a woman aged 40 to 49 with Graves' ophthalmopathy.

This clonotype was recorded at least ten times. The chain uses TRBV2 and TRBJ1-1; 7 nucleotides agree with TRBD1. The J segment lost 1 base and the V segment lost 3 bases, leaving 2 bases of the junction unmatched. Germline V CDR1 and CDR2: SNHLY, FYNNEI. The CDR3 length is 14 residues. DNA for the CDR3: TGTGCCAGCAGTGAGCAGGGGGAGAACACTGAAGCTTTCTTT. Protein: CASSEQGENTEAFF.

The CDR3 DNA reads TGTGCCAGCAGATCCCGGGGCGACCCGAACACTGAAGCTTTCTTT. Amino acids: CASRSRGDPNTEAFF. The rearrangement joins TRBV2 to TRBJ1-1, with a possible D match to TRBD1 (5 bases). Germline assignment: CDR1 SNHLY and CDR2 FYNNEI. Trimming removed 6 bases from V and 1 base from J, with 15 bases in between. The CDR3 runs to 15 residues.

Turning to this clonotype: This may arise from a read error, as a much more abundant clone is one base away. The chain carries TRBV6-1 and TRBJ2-7; tentative D call: TRBD2 (5 bases). Germline assignment: CDR1 MNHNS and CDR2 SASEGT. The CDR3 totals 13 residues. The V end was cut by 7 bases, the J end by 2 bases, with 12 bases between. The CDR3 loop reads CASITGNTYEQYF. In DNA form, the CDR3 reads TGTGCCAGCATCACCGGGAACACCTACGAGCAGTACTTC.

This clonotype was seen a few times. The chain links TRBV5-8 to TRBJ1-1; D is undetermined. The germline CDR1 and CDR2 sequences are SGHTS and YDEGEE. V dropped 4 bases and J dropped 3 bases, with 10 bases sitting between them. The CDR3 sequence is 13 residues long. The CDR3 bases are TGTGCCAGCAGCCGGACCTCTTACACTGAAGCTTTCTTT. Amino acid sequence: CASSRTSYTEAFF.

This clonotype was recorded many times. The chain recombines TRBV29-1 with TRBJ1-1; D perhaps matches TRBD1 (5 bases). Trimming took off 6 bases at V and 1 base at J, with 15 bases between the two ends. The germline V gene encodes CDR1 SQVTM and CDR2 ANQGSEA. The CDR3 runs 14 residues. The CDR3, as DNA: TGCAGCGTCGGGACCGGGACGGAGAACACTGAAGCTTTCTTT. Amino acids: CSVGTGTENTEAFF.

This clonotype was picked up many times. The V and J genes are TRBV19 and TRBJ1-5; unclear D gene. Trimming removed 9 bases at V and 4 bases at J, with 25 bases between. CDR3 length equals 17 residues. Germline lookup yields CDR1 LNHDA and CDR2 SQIVND (reference sequence). The CDR3 sequence is CASAPWRQAVGNQPQHF. DNA of the CDR3: TGTGCCAGCGCCCCATGGCGTCAGGCAGTTGGTAATCAGCCCCAGCATTTT.

This clonotype showed up many times. This rearrangement joins TRBV18 to TRBJ2-2; D unclear. The germline V gene has CDR1 KGHSH and CDR2 LQKENI. The germline V and J ends were trimmed by 8 bases and 0 bases, with 7 bases remaining between them. The CDR3 is 13 amino acids. This chain's CDR3 is CASSPPNTGELFF. Written as DNA, the CDR3 is TGTGCCAGCAGCCCTCCGAACACCGGGGAGCTGTTTTTT.

This clonotype was detected many times. The junction differs from germline at one of its ends, possibly a read error. V is TRBV12-3 or TRBV12-4 and J is TRBJ2-2, with 8 bases identical to TRBD2. The CDR3 has 18 amino acids. DNA for the CDR3: TGTGCCAGCAGTTTATTCTCCCTCAGCGGGAGACACACCAGGGAGCTGTTTTTT. It is translated as CASSLFSLSGRHTRELFF.

The sample holds a few counts of this clonotype. The V call is TRBV27, the J call TRBJ1-2; D remains unclear. Germline-derived CDR1 and CDR2 are MNHEY and SMNVEV (reference sequence). Trimming took off 4 bases at V and 8 bases at J, with 20 bases between the two ends. The CDR3 runs to 15 residues. The CDR3 is CASSWRRSSRWGYTF. Written as DNA, the CDR3 is TGTGCCAGCAGTTGGCGACGGTCCTCCCGCTGGGGCTACACCTTC.

This clonotype was recorded many times. The rearrangement links TRBV28 to TRBJ2-5; either TRBD1 or TRBD2 may fit D (6 bases each). Trimming took off 8 bases at V and 5 bases at J, with 12 bases between the two ends. Germline assignment: CDR1 MDHEN and CDR2 SYDVKM. The CDR3 extends over 12 amino acids. CDR3 bases: TGTGCCAGCTATACAGGGAGGGAGACCCAGTACTTC. Amino acids: CASYTGRETQYF.

Comments on this clonotype: Relative to the germline gene, one junction end is altered; a read error may explain this. The chain couples TRBV6-1 to TRBJ1-1; tentative D call: TRBD1 (6 bases). Germline V gene sequence: CDR1 MNHNS, CDR2 SASEGT. The CDR3 covers 14 residues. The CDR3 loop reads CASRPYRENAEAFF. In DNA form, the CDR3 reads TGTGCCAGCAGACCCTACAGGGAGAACGCTGAAGCTTTCTTT.

The V call is TRBV7-2, the J call TRBJ2-7; unclear D gene. Trimming took 6 bases from V and 5 from J, leaving 14 bases between them. Germline V lookup: CDR1 SGHTA, CDR2 FQGNSA. There are 13 residues in the CDR3. CDR3 sequence (DNA): TGTGCCAGCAGATCCAGCTGGTTCAACGAGCAGTACTTC. The encoded protein is CASRSSWFNEQYF.

Many counts were recorded for this clonotype. CDR3 sequence reads: CASSQDWAAEDGETQYF. The CDR3 DNA reads as TGCGCCAGCAGCCAAGACTGGGCGGCGGAGGACGGCGAGACCCAGTACTTC. The chain combines TRBV4-1 with TRBJ2-5, with D perhaps matching TRBD2 (5 bases). Germline CDR1 reads MGHRA; CDR2 reads YSYEKL. The V gene lost 0 bases and the J gene lost 5 bases, with 19 bases spanning the gap. CDR3 size: 17 residues.

This clonotype appeared many times. This chain connects TRBV29-1 to TRBJ1-1, with D unclear. CDR3 length equals 12 residues. The ends were cut back, 4 bases at V and 1 base at J, with 7 bases in the middle. The V gene's germline CDR1 is SQVTM and CDR2 ANQGSEA. The CDR3 reads CSVVGRNTEAFF. The CDR3 nucleotides are TGCAGCGTTGTAGGTAGGAACACTGAAGCTTTCTTT.

V is TRBV5-1 and J is TRBJ2-7; 10 positions match TRBD2. The CDR3 totals 15 residues. The V gene's germline CDR1 is SGHRS and CDR2 YFSETQ. The V segment lost 4 bases and the J segment 0 bases; nucleotides outside the gene matches: 4. CDR3 DNA sequence: TGCGCCAGCAGCGAAACTAGCGGGATCTCCTACGAGCAGTACTTC. This translates into CASSETSGISYEQYF. The complete variable domain, with remaining parts taken from reference TRBV5-1 and TRBJ2-7, reads KAGVTQTPRYLIKTRGQQVTLSCSPISGHRSVSWYQQTPGQGLQFLFEYFSETQRNKGNFPGRFSGRQFSNSRSEMNVSTLELGDSALYLCASSETSGISYEQYFGPGTRLTVT.

The sample holds a few counts of this clonotype. This chain connects TRBV5-1 to TRBJ1-1, with D unclear. Deletions cut 5 bases from V and 0 bases from J, with 17 bases between. Germline V CDR1 and CDR2: SGHRS, YFSETQ. The CDR3 is 16 residues long. CDR3 DNA sequence: TGCGCCAGCAGTATTTCGGGCCCCAGTTTGAACACTGAAGCTTTCTTT. Its translation: CASSISGPSLNTEAFF.

At least ten counts were recorded for this clonotype. The rearrangement links TRBV28 to TRBJ2-7; no firm D call. CDR3 length: 13 residues. Per germline, CDR1 MDHEN and CDR2 SYDVKM. Trimming removed 3 bases from V and 2 bases from J, with 8 bases in between. The chain's CDR3 is CASSLWPAYEQYF. CDR3 DNA sequence: TGTGCCAGCAGTTTGTGGCCAGCCTACGAGCAGTACTTC.

This clonotype occurred many times. This chain's CDR3 is CASSYSPRNNYGYTF. CDR3 coding DNA: TGTGCCAGCAGTTACTCGCCCAGAAATAACTATGGCTACACCTTC. The rearrangement joins TRBV6-2 or TRBV6-3 to TRBJ1-2, with D hard to call. The CDR3 length is 15 residues. The ends were cut back, 0 bases at V and 1 base at J, with 9 bases in the middle. The germline gives CDR1 MNHEY, CDR2 SVGEGT.

In its sample, this clonotype was seen many times. This could be a read error, since a much larger clone is one nucleotide away. This rearrangement joins TRBV12-3 or TRBV12-4 to TRBJ2-5; no definite D call. This CDR3 comprises 13 residues. The CDR3 region is CASSLAAEEAQYF. The CDR3 nucleotides read TGTGCCAGCAGTTTAGCCGCCGAAGAGGCCCAGTACTTC.

In this sample, this clonotype turned up many times. The DNA of the CDR3 is TGTGCCAGCAGTTACTCGAATTGGAGGACCCAGTACTTC. Its protein is CASSYSNWRTQYF. J is TRBJ2-5 and V is TRBV6-2 or TRBV6-3; D gene ambiguous. Germline values: CDR1 MNHEY, CDR2 SVGEGT. This CDR3 region has 13 residues. The ends were cut back, 0 bases at V and 7 bases at J, with 9 bases in the middle.

This clonotype was counted a few times. The chain carries TRBV4-3 and TRBJ2-2; D is possibly TRBD2 (6 bases). The CDR3 totals 15 residues. V was cut by 3 bases and J by 5 bases, with 13 bases left in between. Germline V gene sequence: CDR1 LGHNA, CDR2 YSLEER. The CDR3, as DNA: TGCGCCAGCAGCCAGTTGACGGGAGTGACCGGGGAGCTGTTTTTT. Amino acid sequence: CASSQLTGVTGELFF.

In its sample, this clonotype was seen many times. The J gene is TRBJ1-1, the V gene TRBV5-1; a weak D match, TRBD1 (5 bases). There are 16 residues in the CDR3. The germline CDR1 and CDR2 sequences are SGHRS and YFSETQ. V was shortened by 0 bases and J by 2 bases, with 14 bases between the two germline ends. The CDR3 DNA is TGCGCCAGCAGCTTGGCCGTGGGCAGGGCAAACACTGAAGCTTTCTTT. It is translated as CASSLAVGRANTEAFF.

This clonotype was found many times. The J gene is TRBJ2-7, the V gene TRBV20-1; tentative D call: TRBD1 (5 bases). The CDR3 is 17 residues long. Germline V gene lookup returns CDR1 DFQATT and CDR2 SNEGSKA (reference sequence). V was trimmed by 3 bases and J by 6 bases, leaving 27 bases between them. CDR3 in amino acids: CSASKHTGRVFGVEQYF. DNA of the CDR3: TGCAGTGCTAGTAAGCACACAGGTCGGGTGTTTGGCGTCGAGCAGTACTTC.

In its sample, this clonotype was seen a few times. This sequence joins TRBV25-1 and TRBJ1-1, with D possibly matching TRBD1 (6 bases). V lost 2 bases and J 1 base, leaving 11 bases between the germline ends. The germline V gene encodes CDR1 MGHDK and CDR2 SYGVNS. The CDR3 is 15 residues long. The CDR3 region has the DNA TGTGCCAGCAGTGAAATTAACAGGGCGAACACTGAAGCTTTCTTT. Amino acid sequence: CASSEINRANTEAFF.

This clonotype was observed many times. The genes are TRBV10-3 and TRBJ2-7; 12 nucleotides match TRBD2. V shed 6 bases and J 2 bases; nucleotides not matched to a gene: 2. CDR1 and CDR2 from the germline V gene are ENHRY and SYGVKD. The CDR3 loop spans 14 amino acids. The CDR3 protein is CAIRGLAGTYEQYF. For the CDR3, the DNA is TGTGCCATCAGAGGACTAGCGGGAACCTACGAGCAGTACTTC.

The CDR3 DNA reads TGTGCCAGCAGTTTATTTAGCGGCCAAGAGACCCAGTACTTC. Protein sequence: CASSLFSGQETQYF. This chain connects TRBV27 to TRBJ2-5; tentative D call: TRBD2 (6 bases). CDR3 size: 14 residues. Germline V gene data show CDR1 as MNHEY and CDR2 as SMNVEV (reference sequence). V was clipped by 1 base and J by 1 base, with 7 bases between them.

The gene calls are TRBV7-2 and TRBJ2-3, with 7 bases aligning to TRBD1. Germline CDR1 SGHTA, CDR2 FQGNSA. V dropped 2 bases and J dropped 3; count of bases not matched to a gene: 14. This CDR3 region has 18 residues. The CDR3 reads CASSLPNPREGATDTQYF. The CDR3 DNA is TGTGCCAGCAGCTTACCTAACCCTCGAGAGGGGGCGACAGATACGCAGTATTTT.

This clonotype has at least ten counts. The junction and the germline gene differ at one end; a read error may be behind it. The chain is built from TRBV28 and TRBJ2-7, with D perhaps matching TRBD1 (6 bases). In germline, CDR1 is MDHEN, CDR2 SYDVKM. The CDR3 length is 12 residues. CDR3 amino acids: CASSFQGRGPNF. In DNA form, the CDR3 reads TGTGCCAGCAGTTTCCAGGGCAGGGGCCCAAACTTC.